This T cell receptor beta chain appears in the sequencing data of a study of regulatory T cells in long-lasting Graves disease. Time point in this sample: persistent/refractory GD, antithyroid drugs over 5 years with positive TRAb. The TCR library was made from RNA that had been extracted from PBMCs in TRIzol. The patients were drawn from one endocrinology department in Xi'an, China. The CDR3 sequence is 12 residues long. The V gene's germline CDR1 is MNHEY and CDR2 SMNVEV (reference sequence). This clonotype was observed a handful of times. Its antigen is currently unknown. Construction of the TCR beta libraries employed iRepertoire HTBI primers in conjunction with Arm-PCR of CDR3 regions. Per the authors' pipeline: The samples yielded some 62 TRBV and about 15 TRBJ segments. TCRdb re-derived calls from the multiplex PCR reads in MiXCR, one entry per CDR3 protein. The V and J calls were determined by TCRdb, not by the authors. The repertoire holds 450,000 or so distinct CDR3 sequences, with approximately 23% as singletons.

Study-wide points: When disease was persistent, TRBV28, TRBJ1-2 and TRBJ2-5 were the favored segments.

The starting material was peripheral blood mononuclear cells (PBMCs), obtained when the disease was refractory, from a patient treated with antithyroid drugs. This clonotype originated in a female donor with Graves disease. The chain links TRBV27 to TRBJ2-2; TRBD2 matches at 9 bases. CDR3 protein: CAAGGLTGELFF. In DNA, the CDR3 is TGTGCTGCGGGGGGGCTCACCGGGGAGCTGTTTTTT.